The present entry profiles one T cell receptor (beta chain) with its context. The source of the sample is a study of cytomegalovirus exposure and HLA in healthy donors. The PCR used 60 Vbeta and 13 Jbeta primers. The data were produced by immunoSEQ multiplex PCR, yet TCRdb's version contains in-frame clones alone and is incomplete. Here the sample spans 130,000 to 150,000 clones, roughly three quarters being singletons. There are 15 residues in the CDR3. Between the trimmed V and J ends, which lost 0 bases and 1 base, there was a span of 9 bases. Germline CDR1 SGHTA, CDR2 FQGNSA. The chain joins TRBV7-2 to TRBJ2-5; TRBD1 is a possible D gene (6 bases). This sequence was found in a man in his 60s in good health and CMV-seronegative. Sequenced material: PBMCs. The CDR3 region is CASSLAQGFQETQYF. The CDR3 nucleotides are TGTGCCAGCAGCTTAGCGCAGGGGTTCCAAGAGACCCAGTACTTC.